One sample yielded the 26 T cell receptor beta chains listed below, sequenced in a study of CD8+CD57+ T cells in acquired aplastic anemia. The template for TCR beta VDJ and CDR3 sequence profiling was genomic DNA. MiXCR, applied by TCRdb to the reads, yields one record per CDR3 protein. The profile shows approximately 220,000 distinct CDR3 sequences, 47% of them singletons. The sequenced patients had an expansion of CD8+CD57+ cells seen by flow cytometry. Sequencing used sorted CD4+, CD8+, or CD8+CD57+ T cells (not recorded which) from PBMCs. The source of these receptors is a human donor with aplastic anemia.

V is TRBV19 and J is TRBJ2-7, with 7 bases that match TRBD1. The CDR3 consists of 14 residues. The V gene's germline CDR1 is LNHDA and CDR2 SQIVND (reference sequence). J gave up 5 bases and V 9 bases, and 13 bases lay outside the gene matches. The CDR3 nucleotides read TGTGCCAGCAGTTCGTCCGGGACAGCTAACGAGCAGTACTTC. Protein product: CASSSSGTANEQYF. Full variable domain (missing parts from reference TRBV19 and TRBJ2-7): DGGITQSPKYLFRKEGQNVTLSCEQNLNHDAMYWYRQDPGQGLRLIYYSQIVNDFQKGDIAEGYSVSREKKESFPLTVTSAQKNPTAFYLCASSSSGTANEQYFGPGTRLTVT.

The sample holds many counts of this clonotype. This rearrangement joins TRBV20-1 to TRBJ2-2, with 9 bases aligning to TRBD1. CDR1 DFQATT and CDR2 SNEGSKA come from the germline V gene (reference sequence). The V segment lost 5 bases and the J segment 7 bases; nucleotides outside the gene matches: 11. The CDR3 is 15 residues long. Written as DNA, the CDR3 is TGCAGTGCTGGCCCGGGACAGGGTTTCATCGGGGAGCTGTTTTTT. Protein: CSAGPGQGFIGELFF.

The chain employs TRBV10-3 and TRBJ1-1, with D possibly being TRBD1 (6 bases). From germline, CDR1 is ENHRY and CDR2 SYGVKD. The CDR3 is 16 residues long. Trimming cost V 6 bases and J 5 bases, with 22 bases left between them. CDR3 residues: CAISPTGKSPGTEAFF. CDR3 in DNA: TGTGCCATCAGCCCAACAGGGAAGTCCCCAGGGACTGAAGCTTTCTTT.

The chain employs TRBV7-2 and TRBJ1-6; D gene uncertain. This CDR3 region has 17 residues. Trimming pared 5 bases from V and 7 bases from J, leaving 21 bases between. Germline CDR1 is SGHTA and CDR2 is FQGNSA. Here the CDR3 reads CASSPRAGVLKNSPLHF. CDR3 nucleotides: TGTGCCAGCAGCCCCCGGGCGGGAGTGCTTAAGAATTCACCCCTCCACTTT. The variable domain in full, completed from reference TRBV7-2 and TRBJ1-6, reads GAGVSQSPSNKVTEKGKDVELRCDPISGHTALYWYRQSLGQGLEFLIYFQGNSAPDKSGLPSDRFSAERTGGSVSTLTIQRTQQEDSAVYLCASSPRAGVLKNSPLHFGNGTRLTVT.

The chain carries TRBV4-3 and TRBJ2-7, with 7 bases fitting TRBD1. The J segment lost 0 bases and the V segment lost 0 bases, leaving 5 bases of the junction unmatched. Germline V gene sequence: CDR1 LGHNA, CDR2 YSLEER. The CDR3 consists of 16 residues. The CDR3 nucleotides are TGCGCCAGCAGCCAAGATCTTGAGGGGGCCTCCTACGAGCAGTACTTC. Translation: CASSQDLEGASYEQYF.

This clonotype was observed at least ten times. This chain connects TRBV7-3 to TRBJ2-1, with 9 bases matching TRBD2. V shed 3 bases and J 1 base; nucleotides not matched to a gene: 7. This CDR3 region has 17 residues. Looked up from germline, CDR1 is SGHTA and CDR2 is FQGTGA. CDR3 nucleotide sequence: TGTGCCAGCAGCTTCCGGGGAGCGGGGGGTTCCTACAATGAGCAGTTCTTC. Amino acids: CASSFRGAGGSYNEQFF.

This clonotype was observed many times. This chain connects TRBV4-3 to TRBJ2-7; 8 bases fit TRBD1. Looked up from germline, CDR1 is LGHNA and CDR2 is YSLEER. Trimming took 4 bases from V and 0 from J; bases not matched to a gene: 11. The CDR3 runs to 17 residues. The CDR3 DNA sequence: TGCGCCAGCAGCCCCGACCAGGGGGCCGCGGGCTCCTACGAGCAGTACTTC. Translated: CASSPDQGAAGSYEQYF.

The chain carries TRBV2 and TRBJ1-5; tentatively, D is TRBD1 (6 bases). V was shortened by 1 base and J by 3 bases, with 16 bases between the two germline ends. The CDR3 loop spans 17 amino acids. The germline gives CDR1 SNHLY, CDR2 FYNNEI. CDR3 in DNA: TGTGCCAGCAGTGAAGACTCCGGGACAAAGACCAATCAGCCCCAGCATTTT. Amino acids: CASSEDSGTKTNQPQHF.

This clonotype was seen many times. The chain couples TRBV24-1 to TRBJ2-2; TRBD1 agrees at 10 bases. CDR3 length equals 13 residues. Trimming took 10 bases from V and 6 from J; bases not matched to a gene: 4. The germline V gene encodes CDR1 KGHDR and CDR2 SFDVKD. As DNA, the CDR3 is TGTGCCACGGGGACAGGGGATTCCGGGGAGCTGTTTTTT. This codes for CATGTGDSGELFF.

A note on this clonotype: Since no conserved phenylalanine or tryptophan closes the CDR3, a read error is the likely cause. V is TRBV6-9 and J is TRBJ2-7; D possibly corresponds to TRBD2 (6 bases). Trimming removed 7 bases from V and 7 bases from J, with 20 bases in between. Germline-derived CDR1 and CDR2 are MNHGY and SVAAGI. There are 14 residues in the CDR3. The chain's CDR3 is CASIHSGLYNEQYC. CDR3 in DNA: TGTGCCAGCATCCATAGCGGACTCTACAATGAGCAGTACTGC.

In DNA form, the CDR3 reads TGCAGTGCCGACCGAGGACGGGACACTGAAGCTTTCTTT. The encoded protein is CSADRGRDTEAFF. The V call is TRBV20-1, the J call TRBJ1-1, with D hard to call. CDR3 length equals 13 residues. Looked up from germline, CDR1 is DFQATT and CDR2 is SNEGSKA (reference sequence). The V end was cut by 6 bases, the J end by 3 bases, with 14 bases between.

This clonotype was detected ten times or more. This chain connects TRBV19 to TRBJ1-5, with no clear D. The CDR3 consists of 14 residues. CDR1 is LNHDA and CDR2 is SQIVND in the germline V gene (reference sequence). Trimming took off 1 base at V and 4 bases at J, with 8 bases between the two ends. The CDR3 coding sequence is TGTGCCAGTAGTATAGGTTTGGGGAATCAGCCCCAGCATTTT. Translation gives CASSIGLGNQPQHF.

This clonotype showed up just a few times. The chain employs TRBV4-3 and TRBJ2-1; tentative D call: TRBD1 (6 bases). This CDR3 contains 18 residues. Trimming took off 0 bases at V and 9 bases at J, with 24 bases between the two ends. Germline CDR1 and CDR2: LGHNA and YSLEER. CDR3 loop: CASSQERLETGMLVEQFF. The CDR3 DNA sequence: TGCGCCAGCAGCCAAGAGAGGTTGGAAACAGGGATGTTGGTTGAGCAGTTCTTC.

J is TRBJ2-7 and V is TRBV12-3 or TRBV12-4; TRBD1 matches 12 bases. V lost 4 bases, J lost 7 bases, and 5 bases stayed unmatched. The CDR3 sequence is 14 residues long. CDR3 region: CASSSRDRGPEQYF. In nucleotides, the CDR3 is TGTGCCAGCAGTTCGAGGGACAGGGGGCCAGAGCAGTACTTC.

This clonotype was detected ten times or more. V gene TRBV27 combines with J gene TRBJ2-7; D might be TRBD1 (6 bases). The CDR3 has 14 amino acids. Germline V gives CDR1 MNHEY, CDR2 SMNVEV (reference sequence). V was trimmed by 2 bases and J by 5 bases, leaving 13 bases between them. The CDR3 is CASSLGQGSHEQYF. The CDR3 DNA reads TGTGCCAGCAGTTTAGGGCAGGGGTCCCACGAGCAGTACTTC.

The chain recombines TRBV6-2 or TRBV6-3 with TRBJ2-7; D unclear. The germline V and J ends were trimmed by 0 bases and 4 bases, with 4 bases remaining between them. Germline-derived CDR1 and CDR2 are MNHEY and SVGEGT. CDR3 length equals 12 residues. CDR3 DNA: TGTGCCAGCAGTTACTCGATTTACGAGCAGTACTTC. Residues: CASSYSIYEQYF.

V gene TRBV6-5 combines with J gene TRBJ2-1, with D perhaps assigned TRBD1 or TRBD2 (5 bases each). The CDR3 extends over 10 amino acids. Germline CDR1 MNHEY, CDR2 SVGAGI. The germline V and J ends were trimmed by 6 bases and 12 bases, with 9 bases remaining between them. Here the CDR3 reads CASRGDLQFF. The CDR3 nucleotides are TGTGCCAGCAGGGGGGATTTGCAGTTCTTC.

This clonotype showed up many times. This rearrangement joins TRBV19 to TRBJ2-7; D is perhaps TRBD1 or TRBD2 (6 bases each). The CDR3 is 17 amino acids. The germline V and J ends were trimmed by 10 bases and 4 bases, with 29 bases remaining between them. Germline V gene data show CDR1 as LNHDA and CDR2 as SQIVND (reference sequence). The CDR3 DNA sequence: TGTGCCACTCTCCTTTTGGCAGGGGAGGTCGAAGCATACGAGCAGTACTTC. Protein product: CATLLLAGEVEAYEQYF.

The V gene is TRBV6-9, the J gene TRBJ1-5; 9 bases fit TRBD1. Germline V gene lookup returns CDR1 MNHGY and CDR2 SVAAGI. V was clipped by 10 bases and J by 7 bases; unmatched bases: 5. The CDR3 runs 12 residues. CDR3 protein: CAMWTGEQPQHF. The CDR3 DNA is TGTGCCATGTGGACAGGGGAACAGCCCCAGCATTTT.

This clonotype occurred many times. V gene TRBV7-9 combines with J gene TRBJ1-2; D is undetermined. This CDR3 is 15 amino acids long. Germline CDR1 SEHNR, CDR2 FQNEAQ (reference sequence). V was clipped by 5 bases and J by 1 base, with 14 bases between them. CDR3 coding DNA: TGTGCCAGCAGCCCGGCCGCGGTTCTTAACTATGGCTACACCTTC. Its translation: CASSPAAVLNYGYTF.

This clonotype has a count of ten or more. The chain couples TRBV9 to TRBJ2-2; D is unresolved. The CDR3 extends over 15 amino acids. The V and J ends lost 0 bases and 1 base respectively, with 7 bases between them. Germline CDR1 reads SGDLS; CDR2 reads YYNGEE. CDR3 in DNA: TGTGCCAGCAGCGTAGCTTCCAAGAACACCGGGGAGCTGTTTTTT. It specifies CASSVASKNTGELFF.

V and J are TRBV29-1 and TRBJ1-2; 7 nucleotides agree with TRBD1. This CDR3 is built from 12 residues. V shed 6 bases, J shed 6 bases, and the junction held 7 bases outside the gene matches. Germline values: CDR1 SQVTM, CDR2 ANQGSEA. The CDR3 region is CSVGDRRNGYTF. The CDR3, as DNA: TGCAGCGTGGGGGACAGAAGAAATGGCTACACCTTC.

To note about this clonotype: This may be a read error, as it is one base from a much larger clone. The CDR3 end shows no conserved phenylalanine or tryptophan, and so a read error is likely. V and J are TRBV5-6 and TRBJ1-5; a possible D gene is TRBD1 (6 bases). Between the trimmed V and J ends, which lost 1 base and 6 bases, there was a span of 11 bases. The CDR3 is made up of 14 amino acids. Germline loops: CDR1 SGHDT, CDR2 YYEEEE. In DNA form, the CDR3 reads TGTGCCAGCAGCTTGTCAGGGGCACGTCAGCCCCAGCATTCT. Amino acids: CASSLSGARQPQHS.

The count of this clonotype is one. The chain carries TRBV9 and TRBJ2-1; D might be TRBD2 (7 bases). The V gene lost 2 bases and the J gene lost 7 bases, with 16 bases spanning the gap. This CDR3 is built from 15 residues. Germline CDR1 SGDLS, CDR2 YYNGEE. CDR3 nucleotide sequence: TGTGCCAGCAGCGTGGCTCCGGGGGGCCGGAATGAGCAGTTCTTC. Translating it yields CASSVAPGGRNEQFF.

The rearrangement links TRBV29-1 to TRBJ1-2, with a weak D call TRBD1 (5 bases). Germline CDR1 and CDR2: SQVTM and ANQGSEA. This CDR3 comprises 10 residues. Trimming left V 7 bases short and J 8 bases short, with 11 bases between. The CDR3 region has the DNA TGCAGCGCCGGACAACAGGGCTACACCTTC. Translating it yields CSAGQQGYTF.

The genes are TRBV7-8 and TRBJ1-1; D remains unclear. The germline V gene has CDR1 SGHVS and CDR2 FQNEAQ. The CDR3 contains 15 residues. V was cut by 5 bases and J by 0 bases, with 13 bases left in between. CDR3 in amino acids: CASSPRPGLNTEAFF. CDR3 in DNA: TGTGCCAGCAGCCCTAGGCCGGGATTGAACACTGAAGCTTTCTTT.